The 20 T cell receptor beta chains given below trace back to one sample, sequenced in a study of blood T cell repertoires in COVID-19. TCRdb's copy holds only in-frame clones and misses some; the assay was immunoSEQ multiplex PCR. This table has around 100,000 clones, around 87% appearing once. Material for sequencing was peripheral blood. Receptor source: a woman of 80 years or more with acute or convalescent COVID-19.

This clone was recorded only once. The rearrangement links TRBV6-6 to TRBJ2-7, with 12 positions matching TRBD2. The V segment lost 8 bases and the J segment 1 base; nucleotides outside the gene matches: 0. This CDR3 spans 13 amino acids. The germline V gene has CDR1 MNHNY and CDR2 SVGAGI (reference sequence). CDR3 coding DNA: TGTGCCAGCGGACTAGCGGGGTCCTACGAGCAGTACTTC. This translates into CASGLAGSYEQYF.

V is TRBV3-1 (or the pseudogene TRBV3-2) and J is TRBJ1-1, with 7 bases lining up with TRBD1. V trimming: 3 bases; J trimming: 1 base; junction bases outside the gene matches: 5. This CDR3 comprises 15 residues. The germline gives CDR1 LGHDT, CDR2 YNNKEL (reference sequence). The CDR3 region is CASSQGQPGNTEAFF. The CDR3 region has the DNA TGTGCCAGCAGCCAGGGACAGCCGGGGAACACTGAAGCTTTCTTT.

This CDR3 is CASSTDTGTTPLHF. The CDR3 nucleotides are TGTGCCAGTAGTACGGACACGGGTACGACACCCCTCCACTTT. The genes are TRBV19 and TRBJ1-6; D may be TRBD1 (5 bases). The CDR3 loop spans 14 amino acids. Trimming left V 4 bases short and J 11 bases short, with 15 bases between. Germline V gene sequence: CDR1 LNHDA, CDR2 SQIVND (reference sequence).

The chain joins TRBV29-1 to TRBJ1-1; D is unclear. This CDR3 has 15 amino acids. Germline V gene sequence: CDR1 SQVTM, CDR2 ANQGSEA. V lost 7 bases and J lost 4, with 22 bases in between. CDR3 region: CSALTGVSVGTEAFF. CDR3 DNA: TGCAGCGCCCTAACCGGGGTGTCGGTTGGCACTGAAGCTTTCTTT.

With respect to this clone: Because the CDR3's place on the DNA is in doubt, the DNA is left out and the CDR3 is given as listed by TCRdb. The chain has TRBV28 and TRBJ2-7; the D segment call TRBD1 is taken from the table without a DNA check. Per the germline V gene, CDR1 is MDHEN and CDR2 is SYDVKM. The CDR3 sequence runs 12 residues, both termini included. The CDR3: CASSFLAEEQYF.

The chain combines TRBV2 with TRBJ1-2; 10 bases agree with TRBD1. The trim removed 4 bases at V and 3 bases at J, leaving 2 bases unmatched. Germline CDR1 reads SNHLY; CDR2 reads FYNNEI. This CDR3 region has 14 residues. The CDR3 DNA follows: TGTGCCAGCAGTGGACAGGGGGCGGACTATGGCTACACCTTC. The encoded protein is CASSGQGADYGYTF. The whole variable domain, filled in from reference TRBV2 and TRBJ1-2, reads EPEVTQTPSHQVTQMGQEVILRCVPISNHLYFYWYRQILGQKVEFLVSFYNNEISEKSEIFDDQFSVERPDGSNFTLKIRSTKLEDSAMYFCASSGQGADYGYTFGSGTRLTVV.

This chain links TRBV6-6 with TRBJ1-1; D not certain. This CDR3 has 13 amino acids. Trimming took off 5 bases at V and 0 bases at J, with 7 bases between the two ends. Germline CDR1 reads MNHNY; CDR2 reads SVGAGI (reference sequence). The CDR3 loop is CASSDPMNTEAFF. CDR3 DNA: TGTGCCAGCAGTGATCCTATGAACACTGAAGCTTTCTTT.

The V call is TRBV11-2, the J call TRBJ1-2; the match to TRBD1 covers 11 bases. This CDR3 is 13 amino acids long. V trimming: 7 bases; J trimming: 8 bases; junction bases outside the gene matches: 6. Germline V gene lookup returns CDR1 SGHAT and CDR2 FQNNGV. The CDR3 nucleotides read TGTGCCAGCACCGGGACAGGGGGTTGGGGCTACACCTTC. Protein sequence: CASTGTGGWGYTF.

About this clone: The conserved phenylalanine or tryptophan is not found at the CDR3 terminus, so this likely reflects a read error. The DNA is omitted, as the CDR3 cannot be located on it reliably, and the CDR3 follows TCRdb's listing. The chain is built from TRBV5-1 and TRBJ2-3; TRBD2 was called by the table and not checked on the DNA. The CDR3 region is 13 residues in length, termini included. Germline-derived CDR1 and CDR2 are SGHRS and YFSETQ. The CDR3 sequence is CASSLWTSGAQIS.

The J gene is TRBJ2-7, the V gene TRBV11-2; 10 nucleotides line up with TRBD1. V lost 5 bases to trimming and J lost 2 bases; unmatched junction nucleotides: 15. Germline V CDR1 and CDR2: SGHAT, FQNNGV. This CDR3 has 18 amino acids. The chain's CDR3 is CASSRKRRDRGFPYEQYF. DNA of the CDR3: TGTGCCAGCAGCCGTAAGCGCCGGGACAGGGGTTTCCCCTACGAGCAGTACTTC.

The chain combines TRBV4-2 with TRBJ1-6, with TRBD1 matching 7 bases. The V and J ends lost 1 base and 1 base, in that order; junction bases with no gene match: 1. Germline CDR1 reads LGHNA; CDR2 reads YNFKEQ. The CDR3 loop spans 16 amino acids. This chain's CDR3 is CASSQGQGSYNSPLHF. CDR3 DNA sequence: TGTGCCAGCAGCCAAGGACAGGGTTCCTATAATTCACCCCTCCACTTT.

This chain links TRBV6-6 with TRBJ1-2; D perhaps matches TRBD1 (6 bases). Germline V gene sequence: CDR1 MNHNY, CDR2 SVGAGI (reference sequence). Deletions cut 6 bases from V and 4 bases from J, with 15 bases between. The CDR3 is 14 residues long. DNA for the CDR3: TGTGCCAGCAGCCGGACAGTTCAGTCCTATGGCTACACCTTC. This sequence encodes CASSRTVQSYGYTF.

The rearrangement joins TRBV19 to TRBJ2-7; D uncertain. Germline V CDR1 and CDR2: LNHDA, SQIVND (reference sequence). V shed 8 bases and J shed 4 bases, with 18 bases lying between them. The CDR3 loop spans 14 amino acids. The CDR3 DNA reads TGTGCCAGTTCTCCACCAGGCACTGGATACGAGCAGTACTTC. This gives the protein CASSPPGTGYEQYF.

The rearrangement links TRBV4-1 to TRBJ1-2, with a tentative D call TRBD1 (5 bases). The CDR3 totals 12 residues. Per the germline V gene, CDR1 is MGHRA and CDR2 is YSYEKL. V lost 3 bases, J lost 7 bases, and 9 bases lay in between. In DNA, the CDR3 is TGCGCCAGCAGCCACCACGGGGGTGGCTACACCTTC. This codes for CASSHHGGGYTF.

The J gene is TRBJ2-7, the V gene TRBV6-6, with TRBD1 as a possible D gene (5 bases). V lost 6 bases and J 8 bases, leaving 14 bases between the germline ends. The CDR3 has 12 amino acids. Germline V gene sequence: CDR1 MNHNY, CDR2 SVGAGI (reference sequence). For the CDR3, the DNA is TGTGCCAGCAGCATCGAGACAGAGAAGCAGTACTTC. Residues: CASSIETEKQYF.

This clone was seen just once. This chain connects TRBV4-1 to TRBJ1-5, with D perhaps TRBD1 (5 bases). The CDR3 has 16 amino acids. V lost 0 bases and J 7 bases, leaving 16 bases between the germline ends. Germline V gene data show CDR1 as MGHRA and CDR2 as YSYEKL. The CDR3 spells CASSQELEQVLQPQHF. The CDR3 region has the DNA TGCGCCAGCAGCCAAGAGTTGGAACAGGTACTCCAGCCCCAGCATTTT.

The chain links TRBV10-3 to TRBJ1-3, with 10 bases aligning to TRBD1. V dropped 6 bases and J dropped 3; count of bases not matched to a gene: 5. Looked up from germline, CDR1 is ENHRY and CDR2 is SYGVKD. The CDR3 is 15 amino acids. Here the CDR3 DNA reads TGTGCCATCAGGAGGGACAGGGGTATTGGAAACACCATATATTTT. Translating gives CAIRRDRGIGNTIYF.

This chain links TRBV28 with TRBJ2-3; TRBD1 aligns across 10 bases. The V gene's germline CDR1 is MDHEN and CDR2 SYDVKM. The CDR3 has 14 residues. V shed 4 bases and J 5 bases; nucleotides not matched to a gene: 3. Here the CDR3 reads CASSSTGGVDTQYF. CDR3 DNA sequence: TGTGCCAGCAGTTCGACAGGGGGCGTAGATACGCAGTATTTT.

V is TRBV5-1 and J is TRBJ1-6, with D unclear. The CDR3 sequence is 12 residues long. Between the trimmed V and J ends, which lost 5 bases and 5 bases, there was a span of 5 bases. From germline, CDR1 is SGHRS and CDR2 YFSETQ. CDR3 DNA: TGCGCCAGCAGTCAAAATAATTCACCCCTCCACTTT. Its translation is CASSQNNSPLHF.

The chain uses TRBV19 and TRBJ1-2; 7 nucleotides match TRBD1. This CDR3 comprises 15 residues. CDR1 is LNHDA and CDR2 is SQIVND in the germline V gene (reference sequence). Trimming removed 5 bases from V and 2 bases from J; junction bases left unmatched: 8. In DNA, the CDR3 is TGTGCCAGTAGTTGGGGACAGCTGAACAACTATGGCTACACCTTC. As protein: CASSWGQLNNYGYTF.